This TCR beta chain was captured by sequencing in a study of CD8+ T cells in alopecia areata. Across the study: Treatment ran 6 to 18 months, with 6 months of follow-up afterward.

Treatment in this sample: oral pan-JAK inhibitor, 5-10 mg twice daily. This clone was observed once. RNA was extracted and reverse transcribed into cDNA as the sequencing template. Here immunoSEQ multiplex PCR was the method, and the copy in TCRdb shows in-frame clones only, minus some. The sample has 120,000 to 150,000 clones, around 83% seen once. Looked up from germline, CDR1 is SGHAT and CDR2 is FQNNGV. This CDR3 has 16 amino acids. Trimming took 5 bases from V and 2 from J, leaving 16 bases between them. V is TRBV11-2 and J is TRBJ1-3, with a weak D call TRBD1 (6 bases). Material: CD8+ T cells sorted from blood, obtained at week 4, from a patient treated with tofacitinib. The clonotype originates from a human donor with alopecia areata. In DNA form, the CDR3 reads TGTGCCAGCAGCGCCTACAGGGAATCGACTGGAAACACCATATATTTT. Translated: CASSAYRESTGNTIYF.